Listed below are T cell receptor beta chains from one sample, sequenced in a study of T cell responses to AZD1222 COVID-19 vaccine. The protocol was immunoSEQ multiplex PCR, while the TCRdb copy is restricted to in-frame clones and leaves out a portion. The sample yields 150,000 or so clones, approximately 90% seen once. Sequencing used peripheral blood, obtained on day 0 of AZD1222 vaccination. The receptor set was obtained from an adult in good health. CDR3s include the opening cysteine and the closing phenylalanine or tryptophan. The D gene is left open where the match is weak. A clone size is listed for some rows: how often the clone was seen (once, few, many), or a class if it is expanded.

>TRBV27|NA|TRBD1|TRBJ2-7
TGTGCCAGCAGTTTACTCAAAAATTTGAGGGCGGACAGGGGGCTTCGGCAGTACTTC
CASSLLKNLRADRGLRQYF
>TRBV7-2|NA|NA|TRBJ1-3
TGTGCCAGCAGTTCAATCTATCGGGGGGGAAACACCATATATTTT
CASSSIYRGGNTIYF
>TRBV6-5|NA|NA|TRBJ2-3
TGTGCCAGCAGTTCATCAGGGGAGGTCCCAGATACGCAGTATTTT
CASSSSGEVPDTQYF
>TRBV10-1|NA|NA|TRBJ2-2
TGCGCCAGCAGTGAGTTCTTTAACACCGGGGAGCTGTTTTTT
CASSEFFNTGELFF
>TRBV19|NA|NA|TRBJ2-3
TGTGCCAGTAGTACCGGGGGAGGCACAGATACGCAGTATTTT
CASSTGGGTDTQYF
>TRBV18|NA|NA|TRBJ1-2
TGTGCCAGCTCACCAGATGTGAACTATGGCTACACCTTC
CASSPDVNYGYTF
>TRBV3-1/TRBV3-2|NA|NA|TRBJ1-5
TGTGCCAGCAGCCAAGGTATAACAGGGTCTCAGCCCCAGCATTTT
CASSQGITGSQPQHF
>TRBV6-5|NA|NA|TRBJ1-6
TGTGCCAGCAGTTACGATGGGCAGGGCGAGTCACCCCTCCACTTT
CASSYDGQGESPLHF
>TRBV7-9|few|NA|TRBJ2-3
TGTGCCAGCAGCTTAGGGTCCCCTAGCACAGATACGCAGTATTTT
CASSLGSPSTDTQYF
>TRBV12-3/TRBV12-4|NA|TRBD2|TRBJ2-3
TGTGCCAGCAGACTAGCGGTTACAGATACGCAGTATTTT
CASRLAVTDTQYF
>TRBV19|few|NA|TRBJ1-4
TGTGCCAGTAGTCTTGGCGAGGGGAGGGGTAATGAAAAACTGTTTTTT
CASSLGEGRGNEKLFF
>TRBV19|NA|NA|TRBJ1-1
TGTGCCAGCAAGATCGGGGCCTTGGGGTACACTGAAGCTTTCTTT
CASKIGALGYTEAFF
>TRBV19|NA|NA|TRBJ1-6
TGTGCCAGTAGTATCTCAGGGGTCCATAATTCACCCCTCCACTTT
CASSISGVHNSPLHF
>TRBV2|NA|NA|TRBJ2-3
TGTGCCAGCAGTGGACAACTTACAGGGTCAGATACGCAGTATTTT
CASSGQLTGSDTQYF
>TRBV7-3|NA|NA|TRBJ2-3
TGTGCCAGCAGTTCGGGACTCCACACAGATACGCAGTATTTT
CASSSGLHTDTQYF
>TRBV11-2|NA|NA|TRBJ1-2
TGTGCCAGCAGCCTGACCCCCTTCCCCTATGGCTACACCTTC
CASSLTPFPYGYTF
>TRBV29-1|NA|TRBD2|TRBJ2-1
TGCAGCGTTGAAGATCCGGGGGAGGGCGAAGACAATGAGCAGTTCTTC
CSVEDPGEGEDNEQFF
>TRBV7-2|NA|NA|TRBJ1-1
TGTGCCAGCAGCTTAAACACTGAAGCTTTCTTT
CASSLNTEAFF
>TRBV24-1|NA|NA|TRBJ2-2
TGTGCCACCAGTGATTCGAGGGCCGAAGGGATCACCGGGGAGCTGTTTTTT
CATSDSRAEGITGELFF
>TRBV19|few|NA|TRBJ2-7
TGTGCCAGTAGTACAGGGTCACTAGACTCCTACGAGCAGTACTTC
CASSTGSLDSYEQYF
>TRBV19|once|NA|TRBJ1-4
TGTGCCAGTAAGAGCGGGACCCGTAATGAAAAACTGTTTTTT
CASKSGTRNEKLFF
>TRBV7-2|NA|NA|TRBJ2-3
TGTGCCAGCAGCTTAGATGGGACACGCACAGATACGCAGTATTTT
CASSLDGTRTDTQYF
>TRBV27|NA|NA|TRBJ2-7
TGTGCCAGCAGCAGGGGAGGTCGTATCTACGAGCAGTACTTC
CASSRGGRIYEQYF
>TRBV9|NA|TRBD2|TRBJ2-2
TGTGCCAGCAGCGTTCCTAGCGGACACGCCACGAACACCGGGGAGCTGTTTTTT
CASSVPSGHATNTGELFF
>TRBV7-6|NA|NA|TRBJ1-6
TGTGCCAGCAGCCATGGAGGGGCCGGACGTTCTCATAATTCACCCCTCCACTTT
CASSHGGAGRSHNSPLHF
>TRBV28|NA|TRBD2|TRBJ2-3
TGTGCCAGCAGTTTACTAGCGGGAGGGCCGAGGACAGATACGCAGTATTTT
CASSLLAGGPRTDTQYF
>TRBV2|NA|TRBD1|TRBJ1-5
TGTGCCAGCAGGATAGACAGGGGGGATCAGCCCCAGCATTTT
CASRIDRGDQPQHF
>TRBV2|NA|NA|TRBJ1-1
TGTGCCAGCAGCGTCCAAAAAGGAGACACTGAAGCTTTCTTT
CASSVQKGDTEAFF
>TRBV9|NA|NA|TRBJ1-3
TGTGCCAGCAGCTTCCCCACCGAGACAGTCAACGCACGGGACTCTGGAAACACCATATATTTT
CASSFPTETVNARDSGNTIYF
>TRBV6-1|once|TRBD2|TRBJ2-1
TGTGCCAGCAGTGCCCCGCAGCGGGAGGGCCGCAATGAGCAGTTCTTC
CASSAPQREGRNEQFF
>TRBV5-1|once|TRBD1|TRBJ2-2
TGCGCCAGCAGCTTGAGGGGGCCTTCGGGGGAGCTGTTTTTT
CASSLRGPSGELFF
>TRBV19|NA|NA|TRBJ2-1
TGTGCCAGTAGTATCGCCCCAGGGGCGGGGTATGAGCAGTTCTTC
CASSIAPGAGYEQFF
>TRBV7-9|few|NA|TRBJ1-1
TGTGCCGGCAACAGGGAGCCGAACACTGAAGCTTTCTTT
CAGNREPNTEAFF
>TRBV4-2|NA|TRBD2|TRBJ2-3
TGTGCCAGCAGCGTTCCGGGAGGCCGACTAGATACGCAGTATTTT
CASSVPGGRLDTQYF
>TRBV4-1|NA|NA|TRBJ2-5
TGCGCCAGCAGCCAAGAATCGGAGGGCCAAGAGACCCAGTACTTC
CASSQESEGQETQYF
>TRBV6-6|NA|NA|TRBJ1-6
TGTGCCAGCTACGACAGATATAATTCACCCCTCCACTTT
CASYDRYNSPLHF
>TRBV6-1|few|NA|TRBJ1-6
TGTGCCAGCAGTGAGGGTTATCCCCTCCACTTT
CASSEGYPLHF
>TRBV28|NA|NA|TRBJ2-5
TGTGCCAGCAGTTCCCCGACAACGGAGACCCAGTACTTC
CASSSPTTETQYF
>TRBV4-1|NA|TRBD2|TRBJ2-3
TGCGCCAGCAGCCAATTCGGGGGGGTAAGCACAGATACGCAGTATTTT
CASSQFGGVSTDTQYF
>TRBV2|NA|TRBD1|TRBJ1-1
TGTGCCAGCAGTGCCTCCGGGACAGTGAACACTGAAGCTTTCTTT
CASSASGTVNTEAFF
>TRBV5-1|NA|NA|TRBJ1-1
TGCGCCAGCAGCTTTGGGAGAGGACAGATGAACACTGAAGCTTTCTTT
CASSFGRGQMNTEAFF
>TRBV11-3|NA|NA|TRBJ1-6
TGTGCCAGCAGCCTAGGGGGGGACGTTCGGACACCCCTCCACTTT
CASSLGGDVRTPLHF
>TRBV28|NA|NA|TRBJ1-2
TGTGCCAGCAGTTACGCGGGGGATTTGGAGGGATACACCTTC
CASSYAGDLEGYTF
>TRBV28|few|NA|TRBJ1-1
TGTGCCAGCAGGGGCTCTAGGAACACTGAAGCTTTCTTT
CASRGSRNTEAFF
>TRBV4-2|NA|NA|TRBJ1-2
TGTGCCAGCAGCCAAGATGGGGTAGGGGAGGAGGGCTACACCTTC
CASSQDGVGEEGYTF
>TRBV12-3/TRBV12-4|NA|NA|TRBJ2-5
TGTGCCAGCAGCCTAGGGGGGGCCCAGTACTTC
CASSLGGAQYF
>TRBV9|once|NA|TRBJ2-7
TGTGCCAGCAGCGTAGCACCAGCGAAAAGCTCCTACGAGCAGTACTTC
CASSVAPAKSSYEQYF
>TRBV24-1|NA|NA|TRBJ2-7
TGTGCCACCAGTGACCCCGGACACGGATCCTACGAGCAGTACTTC
CATSDPGHGSYEQYF
>TRBV11-3|NA|TRBD2|TRBJ2-1
TGTGCCAGCAGTGGGACTAGCGGGTACAATGAGCAGTTCTTC
CASSGTSGYNEQFF
>TRBV5-6|NA|NA|TRBJ2-4
TGTGCCAGCAACCTTGGACAGTTACTAGCCAAAAACATTCAGTACTTC
CASNLGQLLAKNIQYF
>TRBV6-5|NA|NA|TRBJ2-1
TGTGCCAGCAGCCCCCGTTTGGGTGAGCAGTTCTTC
CASSPRLGEQFF
>TRBV24-1|NA|NA|TRBJ1-2
TGTGCCACCAGTGATACTGTGAAGAATGGCTACACCTTC
CATSDTVKNGYTF
>TRBV2|few|TRBD1|TRBJ1-4
TGTGCCAGCAGTGATGCCAGGGGGCATCTATTTGAAAAACTGTTTTTT
CASSDARGHLFEKLFF
>TRBV3-1/TRBV3-2|NA|NA|TRBJ1-1
TGTGCCAGCAGCCAAGCCCCAGCCATGAACACTGAAGCTTTCTTT
CASSQAPAMNTEAFF
>TRBV19|once|NA|TRBJ2-7
TGTGCCAGTAGTATAGCCGCAGGGGGGTACGAGCAGTACTTC
CASSIAAGGYEQYF